The 21 T cell receptor beta chains below were found in one sample sequenced in a study of CD8+CD57+ T cells in acquired aplastic anemia. Profiling of TCR beta VDJ combinations and CDR3 sequences used genomic DNA as template. Using its own MiXCR run on the reads, TCRdb lists one record per CDR3 protein. The top ten clones hold over 35% of a sample with 260,000 or so distinct CDR3 sequences, roughly 80% of them seen once. It was patients with CD8+CD57+ cell expansion by flow cytometry who were chosen for sequencing. Sequencing was carried out using sorted CD4+, CD8+, or CD8+CD57+ T cells (not recorded which) from PBMCs. The receptors originated from a human donor with aplastic anemia.

V is TRBV7-3 and J is TRBJ2-3, with a possible D match to TRBD1 (6 bases). The better agreement between TRBJ1-5 and the DNA end casts doubt on the J call. Germline lookup yields CDR1 SGHTA and CDR2 FQGTGA. This CDR3 region has 13 residues. The CDR3 sequence: CASGDGGRDEQHF. The CDR3 DNA sequence: TGTGCCAGCGGGGACGGGGGCAGAGATGAGCAGCATTTT.

This chain uses TRBV10-3 with TRBJ2-1, with 8 nucleotides matching TRBD2. After removal of 3 bases from V and 9 bases from J, the junction contained 10 bases not matched to a gene. The germline V gene has CDR1 ENHRY and CDR2 SYGVKD. The CDR3 contains 15 residues. This chain's CDR3 is CAISDGGRINGEQFF. CDR3 bases: TGTGCCATCAGTGACGGCGGGAGGATCAATGGTGAGCAGTTCTTC.

For this clonotype: Given the absence of the conserved phenylalanine or tryptophan at the CDR3 end, a read error is likely. The DNA is omitted, as the CDR3 cannot be located on it reliably, and the CDR3 follows TCRdb's listing. CDR3 loop: CASGFASTMRHYS. This chain links TRBV5-4 with TRBJ2-3. CDR1 and CDR2 (germline): SGHNT, YYREEE (reference sequence). The length of the CDR3 is 13 amino acids, counting both ends.

This clonotype was recorded once. A junction end diverges from the germline sequence, so it may reflect a read error. This chain uses TRBV7-9 with TRBJ1-6; tentative D call: TRBD1 (6 bases). There are 14 residues in the CDR3. Germline V gene sequence: CDR1 SEHNR, CDR2 FQNEAQ (reference sequence). The CDR3 sequence is CAGSWDRGNSHLEF. The CDR3 DNA reads TGTGCCGGCAGCTGGGATAGGGGGAATTCACACCTCGAGTTT.

Remarks on this clonotype: Sequence at one end of the junction differs from germline and may be a read error. The chain joins TRBV7-3 to TRBJ1-5, with a tentative D call TRBD1 (5 bases). CDR3 length: 14 amino acids. Germline V CDR1 and CDR2: SGHTA, FQGTGA. The CDR3 protein is CASSLEDSAQHQHF. CDR3 DNA: TGTGCCAGCAGCTTAGAAGACAGCGCGCAGCACCAGCATTTT.

Details on this clonotype: Here the CDR3 omits its conserved ending phenylalanine or tryptophan, so a read error is the likely source. The limits of the CDR3 on the DNA are not certain, so only TCRdb's listed CDR3 is given. The rearrangement links TRBV7-3 to TRBJ2-4; the D call in the table, TRBD1, was not verified against the DNA. From its first to its last residue, the CDR3 has 12 amino acids. Germline values: CDR1 SGHTA, CDR2 FQGTGA. The CDR3 protein is CASRGAGNRQET.

This clonotype has a single count. This chain uses TRBV7-8 with TRBJ2-7; D remains unclear. V was trimmed by 2 bases and J by 1 base, leaving 21 bases between them. This CDR3 is 18 amino acids long. Germline CDR1 reads SGHVS; CDR2 reads FQNEAQ. CDR3 in amino acids: CASSLQAGPDTQSYEQYV. The CDR3, as DNA: TGTGCCAGCAGCTTACAGGCAGGTCCCGATACGCAGTCCTACGAGCAGTACGTC.

This clonotype was seen a handful of times. Germline is not matched at one junction end, which may reflect a read error. The rearrangement links TRBV7-2 to TRBJ2-3, with 7 bases identical to TRBD2. The CDR3 is 14 amino acids. In germline, CDR1 is SGHTA, CDR2 FQGNSA. The CDR3 DNA follows: TGTGCCAGCAGCTTGGGGGGAGGGCCCGATAAGCAGTATTTT. Residues: CASSLGGGPDKQYF. Full variable domain (missing parts from reference TRBV7-2 and TRBJ2-3): GAGVSQSPSNKVTEKGKDVELRCDPISGHTALYWYRQSLGQGLEFLIYFQGNSAPDKSGLPSDRFSAERTGGSVSTLTIQRTQQEDSAVYLCASSLGGGPDKQYFGPGTRLTVL.

In regard to this clonotype: One end of the junction does not line up with germline, which may come from a read error. CDR3 DNA sequence: TGTGCCAGCAGCTTAGGCAGTAGCGGGGGGAGCGATGAGCGGTTCTTC. This gives the protein CASSLGSSGGSDERFF. The V gene is TRBV11-3, the J gene TRBJ2-1; TRBD2 matches 10 bases. This CDR3 has 16 amino acids. Germline CDR1 and CDR2: SGHNT and YENEEA.

Remarks on this clonotype: It is likely a read error, because the conserved phenylalanine at the end of the CDR3 is missing. The DNA is left out, because the CDR3 cannot be placed on it with certainty; the CDR3 is given as TCRdb lists it. J is TRBJ1-2 and V is TRBV2; the table assigns TRBD1, which was not confirmed against the DNA. The CDR3 has 16 residues if both end residues are counted. CDR1 and CDR2 from the germline V gene are SNHLY and FYNNEI. This CDR3 is CAGGDGDTDTQYFYTG.

This clonotype was counted a few times. The rearrangement links TRBV9 to TRBJ1-1; D gene ambiguous. This CDR3 region has 16 residues. Germline V CDR1 and CDR2: SGDLS, YYNGEE. V lost 0 bases and J 2 bases, leaving 14 bases between the germline ends. In DNA, the CDR3 is TGTGCCAGCAGCGTAGGAGGAACAACTGGAAACACTGAAGCTTTCTTT. Translating gives CASSVGGTTGNTEAFF.

V is TRBV9 and J is TRBJ1-4; the D gene is possibly TRBD1 (5 bases). V was clipped by 2 bases and J by 15 bases, with 23 bases between them. The CDR3 runs to 15 residues. The germline gives CDR1 SGDLS, CDR2 YYNGEE. The CDR3 bases are TGTGCCAGCAGCGTGACCGCAGGGAGTAGCTACACCTTGTTTTTT. It yields the protein CASSVTAGSSYTLFF.

The V gene is TRBV20-1, the J gene TRBJ2-3; no clear D. CDR3 length: 13 residues. Trimming cost V 5 bases and J 2 bases, with 11 bases left between them. The germline V gene encodes CDR1 DFQATT and CDR2 SNEGSKA (reference sequence). CDR3 protein: CSAQDTVTDTQYF. The CDR3 DNA reads TGCAGTGCTCAAGACACGGTCACAGATACGCAGTATTTT.

V gene TRBV11-1 combines with J gene TRBJ2-5, with D uncertain. CDR1 and CDR2 (germline): SGHAT, FQDESV (reference sequence). The CDR3 is made up of 14 amino acids. V dropped 1 base and J dropped 3 bases, with 9 bases sitting between them. The CDR3 DNA reads as TGTGCCAGCAGCTTAGTTCGCACGGAAGAGACCCAGTACTTC. Amino acid sequence: CASSLVRTEETQYF. Drawing the rest from reference TRBV11-1 and TRBJ2-5, the complete variable domain is EAEVAQSPRYKITEKSQAVAFWCDPISGHATLYWYRQILGQGPELLVQFQDESVVDDSQLPKDRFSAERLKGVDSTLKIQPAELGDSAMYLCASSLVRTEETQYFGPGTRLLVL.

The genes are TRBV11-1 and TRBJ2-7; 10 nucleotides match TRBD2. The CDR3 runs to 15 residues. Germline assignment: CDR1 SGHAT and CDR2 FQDESV (reference sequence). CDR3 bases: TGTCTCTGTGCGTCTAGCGGGGGTGTGCCCCACGAGCAGTACTTC. Amino acids: CLCASSGGVPHEQYF. Full variable domain (rest looked up from reference TRBV11-1 and TRBJ2-7): EAEVAQSPRYKITEKSQAVAFWCDPISGHATLYWYRQILGQGPELLVQFQDESVVDDSQLPKDRFSAERLKGVDSTLKIQPAELGDSAMYLCLCASSGGVPHEQYFGPGTRLTVT.

This rearrangement joins TRBV19 to TRBJ1-2; weak D call: TRBD1 (6 bases). This CDR3 is built from 12 residues. Germline V gene lookup returns CDR1 LNHDA and CDR2 SQIVND (reference sequence). Deletions cut 5 bases from V and 8 bases from J, with 12 bases between. CDR3 sequence: CASSRTETGYTF. In nucleotides, the CDR3 is TGTGCCAGTAGTCGGACAGAGACGGGCTACACCTTC.

This clonotype has only one observation. This is likely a read error, given that the CDR3 carries no conserved phenylalanine or tryptophan at its end. The DNA is left out, because the CDR3 cannot be placed on it with certainty; the CDR3 is given as TCRdb lists it. The rearrangement links TRBV9 to TRBJ2-1; the DNA was not used to check the table's D call, TRBD1. In germline, CDR1 is SGDLS, CDR2 YYNGEE. Termini included, the CDR3 measures 13 amino acids. CDR3 protein: CASSEEEQGMNTV.

In DNA form, the CDR3 reads TGCAGTGCTAGACCACAGTATAACTATGGCTACACCTTC. Residues: CSARPQYNYGYTF. The rearrangement links TRBV20-1 to TRBJ1-2, with unresolved D. Trimming shortened V by 2 bases and J by 1 base, and 8 bases separated the two germline ends. The CDR3 contains 13 residues. Germline-derived CDR1 and CDR2 are DFQATT and SNEGSKA (reference sequence).

With regard to this clonotype: This likely comes from a read error, as the CDR3 has no conserved phenylalanine or tryptophan at its end. Because the CDR3's place on the DNA is in doubt, the DNA is left out and the CDR3 is given as listed by TCRdb. The chain employs TRBV2 and TRBJ2-1; the table's D gene call, TRBD2, was not cross checked with the DNA. With termini counted, the CDR3 has 16 amino acids. Germline V CDR1 and CDR2: SNHLY, FYNNEI. The CDR3 here is CASSYQRGLAGEQLFG.

This chain uses TRBV7-8 with TRBJ1-1; D is ambiguous. The length of the CDR3 is 15 residues. Trimming removed 4 bases at V and 12 bases at J, with 24 bases between. Germline V gene lookup returns CDR1 SGHVS and CDR2 FQNEAQ. The CDR3 reads CASSYPPGATTDSFF. In DNA, the CDR3 is TGTGCCAGCAGCTATCCTCCGGGCGCAACCACTGATTCTTTCTTT.

A note on this clonotype: At one of its ends the junction is not consistent with the germline gene, which may arise from a read error. The rearrangement joins TRBV7-8 to TRBJ2-1; tentatively, D is TRBD2 (5 bases). From germline, CDR1 is SGHVS and CDR2 FQNEAQ. This CDR3 comprises 15 residues. The CDR3 here is CASSLASGADKQHFF. CDR3 DNA sequence: TGTGCCAGCAGCTTAGCGAGCGGAGCCGATAAGCAGCATTTCTTC. Looking up the rest from reference TRBV7-8 and TRBJ2-1 gives the full variable domain: GAGVSQSPRYKVAKRGQDVALRCDPISGHVSLFWYQQALGQGPEFLTYFQNEAQLDKSGLPSDRFFAERPEGSVSTLKIQRTQQEDSAVYLCASSLASGADKQHFFGPGTRLTVL.